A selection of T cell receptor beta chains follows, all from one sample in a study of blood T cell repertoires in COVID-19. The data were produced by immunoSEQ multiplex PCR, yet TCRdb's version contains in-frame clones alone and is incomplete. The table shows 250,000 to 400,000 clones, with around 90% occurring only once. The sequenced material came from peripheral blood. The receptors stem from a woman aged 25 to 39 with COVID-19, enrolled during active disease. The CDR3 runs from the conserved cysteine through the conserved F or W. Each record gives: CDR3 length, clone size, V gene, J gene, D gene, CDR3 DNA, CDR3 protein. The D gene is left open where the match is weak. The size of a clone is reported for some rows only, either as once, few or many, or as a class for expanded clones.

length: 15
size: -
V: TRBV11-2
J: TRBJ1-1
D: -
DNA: TGTGCCAGCAGCTTACAAATGGGGGGAAACACTGAAGCTTTCTTT
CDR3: CASSLQMGGNTEAFF

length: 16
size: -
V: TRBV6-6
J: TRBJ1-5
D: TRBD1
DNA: TGTGCCAGCAGTTACTCGGAAAGGGGGCCGGCTCAGCCCCAGCATTTT
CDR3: CASSYSERGPAQPQHF

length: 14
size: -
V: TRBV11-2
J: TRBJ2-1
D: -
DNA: TGTGCCAGCAGCTTACTTTTCTCCTACAATGAGCAGTTCTTC
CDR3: CASSLLFSYNEQFF

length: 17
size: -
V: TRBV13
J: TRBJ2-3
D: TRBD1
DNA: TGTGCCAGCAGCTTAGCCGCCGGGACAGGGGGCCCTAATACGCAGTATTTT
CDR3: CASSLAAGTGGPNTQYF

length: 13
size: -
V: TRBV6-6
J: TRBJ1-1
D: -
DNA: TGTGCCAGCAGTGTACAGATGAACACTGAAGCTTTCTTT
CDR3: CASSVQMNTEAFF

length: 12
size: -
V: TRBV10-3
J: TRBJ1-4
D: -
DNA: TGTGCCATCAGTGAGGGAAGGGGCACTCATTTTTTT
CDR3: CAISEGRGTHFF

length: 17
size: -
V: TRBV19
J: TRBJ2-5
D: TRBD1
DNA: TGTGCCAGTAGCTCCTTAAGGACAGGGACAGGCCAAGAGACCCAGTACTTC
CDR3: CASSSLRTGTGQETQYF

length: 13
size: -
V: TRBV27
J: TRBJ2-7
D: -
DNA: TGTGCCAGCAGTTTGGTTAGAAACTACGAGCAGTACTTC
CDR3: CASSLVRNYEQYF

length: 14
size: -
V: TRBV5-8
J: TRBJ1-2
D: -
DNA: TGTGCCAGCAGCGACGACCTATGGAGGGATGGCTACACCTTC
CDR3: CASSDDLWRDGYTF

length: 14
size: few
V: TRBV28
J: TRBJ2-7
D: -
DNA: TGTGCCAGCAGCGACCAGGGTCTTTTCTACGAGCAGTACTTC
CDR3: CASSDQGLFYEQYF

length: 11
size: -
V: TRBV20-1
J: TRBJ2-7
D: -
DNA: TGCAGTGCCCTAGATAGCTACGAGCAGTACTTC
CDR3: CSALDSYEQYF

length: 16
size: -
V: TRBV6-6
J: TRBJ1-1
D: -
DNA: TGTGCCAGCGTGGCCGGGGGTTACAGTTGGAACACTGAAGCTTTCTTT
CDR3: CASVAGGYSWNTEAFF

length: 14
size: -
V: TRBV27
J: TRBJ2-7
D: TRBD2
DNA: TGTGCCAGCAGTCCCGGGACTAGCGGGAACGAGCAGTACTTC
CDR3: CASSPGTSGNEQYF

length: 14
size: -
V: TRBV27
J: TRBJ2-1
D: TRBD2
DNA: TGTGCCAGCAGTCCGGGACTAGCGGCCAATGAGCAGTTCTTC
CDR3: CASSPGLAANEQFF

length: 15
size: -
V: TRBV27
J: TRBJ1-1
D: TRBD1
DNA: TGTGCCAGCAGTTTATATGGACAGGGGGTTTCTGAAGCTTTCTTT
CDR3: CASSLYGQGVSEAFF

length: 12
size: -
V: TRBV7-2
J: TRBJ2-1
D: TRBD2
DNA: TGTGCCAGCAGCACTCTAGCGGGAGTAGCGTTCTTC
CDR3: CASSTLAGVAFF

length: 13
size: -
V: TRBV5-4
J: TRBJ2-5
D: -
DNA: TGTGCCAGCAGCCGGGACATTCAAGAGACCCAGTACTTC
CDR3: CASSRDIQETQYF

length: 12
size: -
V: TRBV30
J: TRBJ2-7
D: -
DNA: TGTGCCTGGGGCGGGTTCTCCTACGAGCAGTACTTC
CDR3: CAWGGFSYEQYF

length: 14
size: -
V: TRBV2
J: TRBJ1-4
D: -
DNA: TGTGCCAGCAGGTCGGACAGTAAGGGTGAAAAACTGTTTTTT
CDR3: CASRSDSKGEKLFF

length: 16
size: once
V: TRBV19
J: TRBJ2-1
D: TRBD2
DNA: TGTGCCAGTAGTAGTCCTAGCGGGAGTTCCTACAATGAGCAGTTCTTC
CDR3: CASSSPSGSSYNEQFF

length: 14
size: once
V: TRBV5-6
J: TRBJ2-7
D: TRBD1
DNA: TGTGCCAGCTCCTCGGGACAGGGGGCCTACGAGCAGTACTTC
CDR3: CASSSGQGAYEQYF

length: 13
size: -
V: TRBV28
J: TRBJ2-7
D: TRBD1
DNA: TGTGCCAGCAGCAGACAGGGGGCGTATGAGCAGTACTTC
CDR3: CASSRQGAYEQYF